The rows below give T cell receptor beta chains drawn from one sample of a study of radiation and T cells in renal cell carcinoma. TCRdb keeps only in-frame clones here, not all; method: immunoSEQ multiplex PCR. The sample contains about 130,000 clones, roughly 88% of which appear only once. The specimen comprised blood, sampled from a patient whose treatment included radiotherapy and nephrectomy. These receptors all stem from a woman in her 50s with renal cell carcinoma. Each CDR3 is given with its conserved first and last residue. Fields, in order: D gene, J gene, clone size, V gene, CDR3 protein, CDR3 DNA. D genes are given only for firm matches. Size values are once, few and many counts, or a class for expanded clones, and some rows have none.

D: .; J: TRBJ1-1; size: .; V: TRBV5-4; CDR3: CASSTDSPTKTEAFF; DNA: TGTGCCAGCAGCACGGACAGTCCTACGAAGACTGAAGCTTTCTTT
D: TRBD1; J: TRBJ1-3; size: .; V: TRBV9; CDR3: CASSAGQGWGNTIYF; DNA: TGTGCCAGCAGCGCCGGACAGGGGTGGGGAAACACCATATATTTT
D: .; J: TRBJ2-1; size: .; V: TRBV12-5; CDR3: CASGFQLYNEQFF; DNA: TGTGCTAGTGGTTTTCAACTCTACAATGAGCAGTTCTTC
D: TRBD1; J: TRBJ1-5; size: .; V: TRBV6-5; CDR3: CASSYPDRANQPQHF; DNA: TGTGCCAGCAGTTACCCTGACAGGGCGAATCAGCCCCAGCATTTT
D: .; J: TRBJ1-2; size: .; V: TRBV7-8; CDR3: CASSLARNYGYTF; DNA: TGTGCCAGCAGCTTGGCCAGAAACTATGGCTACACCTTC
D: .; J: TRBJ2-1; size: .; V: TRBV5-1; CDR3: CASSLTGDSYNEQFF; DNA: TGCGCCAGCAGCCTGACAGGAGACTCCTACAATGAGCAGTTCTTC
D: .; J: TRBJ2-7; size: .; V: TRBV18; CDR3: CASSPNTYEQYF; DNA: TGTGCCAGCTCCCCAAATACGTACGAGCAGTACTTC
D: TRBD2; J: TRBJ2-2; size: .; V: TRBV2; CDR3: CASRRLANTGELFF; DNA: TGTGCCAGCAGGCGACTAGCTAACACCGGGGAGCTGTTTTTT
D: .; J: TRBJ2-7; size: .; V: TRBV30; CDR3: CALGRNFYEQYF; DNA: TGTGCCTTAGGACGGAACTTCTACGAGCAGTACTTC
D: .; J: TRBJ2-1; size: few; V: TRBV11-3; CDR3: CASSLESEQFF; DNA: TGTGCCAGCAGCCTAGAAAGTGAGCAGTTCTTC
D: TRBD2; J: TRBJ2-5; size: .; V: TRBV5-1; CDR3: CASSLDGLAEETQYF; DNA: TGCGCCAGCAGCTTGGACGGACTAGCGGAAGAGACCCAGTACTTC
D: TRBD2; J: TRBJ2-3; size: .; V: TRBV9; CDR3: CASSVSSGGVSTDTQYF; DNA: TGTGCCAGCAGCGTGTCTAGCGGGGGGGTGAGCACAGATACGCAGTATTTT
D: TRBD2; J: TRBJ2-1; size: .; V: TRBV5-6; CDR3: CASGTSGGSEQFF; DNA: TGTGCCAGCGGGACTAGCGGGGGGAGCGAGCAGTTCTTC
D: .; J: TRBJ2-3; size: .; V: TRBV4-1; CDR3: CASSQELEASAPSTDTQYF; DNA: TGCGCCAGCAGCCAAGAGTTGGAAGCGAGCGCCCCTAGCACAGATACGCAGTATTTT
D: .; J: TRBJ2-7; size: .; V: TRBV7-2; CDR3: CASSLEAFYEQYF; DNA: TGTGCCAGCAGCTTAGAAGCATTCTACGAGCAGTACTTC
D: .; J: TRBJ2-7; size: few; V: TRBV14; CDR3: CASSQDLSPGYPYEQYF; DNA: TGTGCCAGCAGCCAAGACTTATCCCCGGGGTACCCCTACGAGCAGTACTTC
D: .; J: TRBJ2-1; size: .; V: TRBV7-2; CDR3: CASSTLLVVGEQFF; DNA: TGTGCCAGCAGCACTCTACTAGTCGTCGGGGAGCAGTTCTTC
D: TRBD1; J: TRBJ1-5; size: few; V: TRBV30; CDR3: CAWRHGTASNQPQHF; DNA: TGTGCCTGGAGACACGGGACAGCTAGCAATCAGCCCCAGCATTTT
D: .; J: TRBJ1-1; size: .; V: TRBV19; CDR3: CGSRSGVNTEAFF; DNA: TGTGGAAGTAGATCGGGGGTAAACACTGAAGCTTTCTTT
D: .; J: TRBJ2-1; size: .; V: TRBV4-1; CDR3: CASSQELLDEQFF; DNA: TGCGCCAGCAGCCAAGAACTGCTCGATGAGCAGTTCTTC
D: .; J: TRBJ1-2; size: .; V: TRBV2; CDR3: CATPGREGGLSYGYTF; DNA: TGTGCCACCCCCGGGAGGGAAGGAGGGCTAAGCTATGGCTACACCTTC
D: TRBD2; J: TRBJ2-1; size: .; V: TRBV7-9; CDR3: CASSLVGTRGVNEQFF; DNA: TGTGCCAGCAGCTTAGTTGGGACTAGAGGTGTCAATGAGCAGTTCTTC
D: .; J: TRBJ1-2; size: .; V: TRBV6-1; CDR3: CASSETLGLDGYTF; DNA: TGTGCCAGCAGTGAAACCCTTGGACTGGATGGCTACACCTTC
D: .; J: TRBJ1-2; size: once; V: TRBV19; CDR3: CASTPLDGYGYTF; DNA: TGTGCCAGTACCCCGTTGGACGGCTATGGCTACACCTTC
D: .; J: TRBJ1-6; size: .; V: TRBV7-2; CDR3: CASSLGSATNSPLHF; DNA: TGTGCCAGCAGCTTAGGGTCAGCGACTAATTCACCCCTCCACTTT
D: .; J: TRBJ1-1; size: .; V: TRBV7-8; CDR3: CASSLTSGAEAFF; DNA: TGTGCCAGCAGCTTAACTTCCGGAGCTGAAGCTTTCTTT
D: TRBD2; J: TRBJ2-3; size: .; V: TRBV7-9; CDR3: CASSQIAGGNPLGTQYF; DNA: TGTGCCAGCAGCCAGATAGCGGGGGGGAACCCACTGGGTACGCAGTATTTT
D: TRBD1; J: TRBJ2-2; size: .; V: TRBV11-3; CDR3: CASSPQGVPGELFF; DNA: TGTGCCAGCAGCCCCCAGGGGGTCCCCGGGGAGCTGTTTTTT
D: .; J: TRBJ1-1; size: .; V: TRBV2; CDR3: CASSNKGETEAFF; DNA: TGTGCCAGCAGTAACAAGGGAGAAACTGAAGCTTTCTTT
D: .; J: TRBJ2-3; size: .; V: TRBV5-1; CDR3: CASSLESDAIDTQYF; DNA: TGCGCCAGCAGCTTGGAGTCGGACGCGATAGATACGCAGTATTTT
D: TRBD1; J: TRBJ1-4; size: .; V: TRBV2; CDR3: CASSHRGPNEKLFF; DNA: TGTGCCAGCAGTCACAGGGGACCTAATGAAAAACTGTTTTTT
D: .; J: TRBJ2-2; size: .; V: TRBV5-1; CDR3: CASVGGPGELFF; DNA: TGCGCCAGTGTCGGGGGGCCCGGGGAGCTGTTTTTT
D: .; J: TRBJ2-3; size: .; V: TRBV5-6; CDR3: CATRASGADTQYF; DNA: TGTGCCACTCGGGCCTCCGGGGCAGATACGCAGTATTTT
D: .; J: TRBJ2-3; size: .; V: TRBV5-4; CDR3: CASSFVGTDTQYF; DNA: TGTGCCAGCAGCTTTGTGGGGACAGATACGCAGTATTTT
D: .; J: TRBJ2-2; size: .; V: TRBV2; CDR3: CASRALGQFFTGELFF; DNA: TGTGCCAGCAGAGCGCTTGGACAGTTTTTCACCGGGGAGCTGTTTTTT
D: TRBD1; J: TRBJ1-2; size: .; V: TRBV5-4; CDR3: CASSTSKQGHYGYTF; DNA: TGTGCCAGCAGCACCTCGAAACAGGGGCACTATGGCTACACCTTC
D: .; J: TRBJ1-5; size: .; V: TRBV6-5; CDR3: CASSSKGRPQHF; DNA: TGTGCCAGCAGTTCCAAGGGGCGGCCCCAGCATTTT
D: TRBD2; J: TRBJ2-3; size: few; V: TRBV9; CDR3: CASSVFSSLAGGKDTQYF; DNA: TGTGCCAGCAGCGTCTTTTCGTCCCTAGCGGGGGGCAAGGATACGCAGTATTTT
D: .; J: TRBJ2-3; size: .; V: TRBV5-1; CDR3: CASSLASGPDTQYF; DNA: TGCGCCAGCAGCTTGGCCAGCGGCCCAGATACGCAGTATTTT
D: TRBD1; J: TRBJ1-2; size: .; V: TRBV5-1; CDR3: CASSLTTGKTNYGYTF; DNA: TGCGCCAGCAGCCTCACGACAGGGAAGACTAACTATGGCTACACCTTC
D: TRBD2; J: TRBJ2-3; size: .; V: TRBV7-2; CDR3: CASSSVAGANTDTQYF; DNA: TGTGCCAGCAGCTCTGTAGCGGGGGCGAACACAGATACGCAGTATTTT